This T cell receptor beta chain was retrieved from a study of CXCR3-negative and CXCR3-positive naive CD8 T cells. Study results and caveats: Against CXCR3-negative naive cells, CXCR3-positive naive cells showed more hydrophobic TRB CDR3s.

About this clonotype itself: The antigen remains undetermined.

UMI-labeled 5' RACE yielded the TRB cDNA libraries. Reanalyzing the 5' RACE reads, TCRdb keeps one entry per CDR3 protein, without DNA. The ten most abundant clones cover around 0.5% of a sample with about 150,000 distinct CDR3 sequences. Germline-derived CDR1 and CDR2 are SEHNR and FQNEAQ (reference sequence). This CDR3 has 15 amino acids. The V call is TRBV7-9, the J call TRBJ2-7; TCRdb designates TRBD2, a call that cannot be tested without DNA. This TCR derives from a human donor in good health. Some clones in this sample may be carry-over from other donors' samples. Sequenced input: naive CXCR3+ CD8+ T cells from blood. Subset in this sample: CD45RO-CCR7+CD27+CD95- naive CD8+ T cells expressing CXCR3 (TNR3+). The CDR3 sequence: CASSLEVSGTYEQYF.